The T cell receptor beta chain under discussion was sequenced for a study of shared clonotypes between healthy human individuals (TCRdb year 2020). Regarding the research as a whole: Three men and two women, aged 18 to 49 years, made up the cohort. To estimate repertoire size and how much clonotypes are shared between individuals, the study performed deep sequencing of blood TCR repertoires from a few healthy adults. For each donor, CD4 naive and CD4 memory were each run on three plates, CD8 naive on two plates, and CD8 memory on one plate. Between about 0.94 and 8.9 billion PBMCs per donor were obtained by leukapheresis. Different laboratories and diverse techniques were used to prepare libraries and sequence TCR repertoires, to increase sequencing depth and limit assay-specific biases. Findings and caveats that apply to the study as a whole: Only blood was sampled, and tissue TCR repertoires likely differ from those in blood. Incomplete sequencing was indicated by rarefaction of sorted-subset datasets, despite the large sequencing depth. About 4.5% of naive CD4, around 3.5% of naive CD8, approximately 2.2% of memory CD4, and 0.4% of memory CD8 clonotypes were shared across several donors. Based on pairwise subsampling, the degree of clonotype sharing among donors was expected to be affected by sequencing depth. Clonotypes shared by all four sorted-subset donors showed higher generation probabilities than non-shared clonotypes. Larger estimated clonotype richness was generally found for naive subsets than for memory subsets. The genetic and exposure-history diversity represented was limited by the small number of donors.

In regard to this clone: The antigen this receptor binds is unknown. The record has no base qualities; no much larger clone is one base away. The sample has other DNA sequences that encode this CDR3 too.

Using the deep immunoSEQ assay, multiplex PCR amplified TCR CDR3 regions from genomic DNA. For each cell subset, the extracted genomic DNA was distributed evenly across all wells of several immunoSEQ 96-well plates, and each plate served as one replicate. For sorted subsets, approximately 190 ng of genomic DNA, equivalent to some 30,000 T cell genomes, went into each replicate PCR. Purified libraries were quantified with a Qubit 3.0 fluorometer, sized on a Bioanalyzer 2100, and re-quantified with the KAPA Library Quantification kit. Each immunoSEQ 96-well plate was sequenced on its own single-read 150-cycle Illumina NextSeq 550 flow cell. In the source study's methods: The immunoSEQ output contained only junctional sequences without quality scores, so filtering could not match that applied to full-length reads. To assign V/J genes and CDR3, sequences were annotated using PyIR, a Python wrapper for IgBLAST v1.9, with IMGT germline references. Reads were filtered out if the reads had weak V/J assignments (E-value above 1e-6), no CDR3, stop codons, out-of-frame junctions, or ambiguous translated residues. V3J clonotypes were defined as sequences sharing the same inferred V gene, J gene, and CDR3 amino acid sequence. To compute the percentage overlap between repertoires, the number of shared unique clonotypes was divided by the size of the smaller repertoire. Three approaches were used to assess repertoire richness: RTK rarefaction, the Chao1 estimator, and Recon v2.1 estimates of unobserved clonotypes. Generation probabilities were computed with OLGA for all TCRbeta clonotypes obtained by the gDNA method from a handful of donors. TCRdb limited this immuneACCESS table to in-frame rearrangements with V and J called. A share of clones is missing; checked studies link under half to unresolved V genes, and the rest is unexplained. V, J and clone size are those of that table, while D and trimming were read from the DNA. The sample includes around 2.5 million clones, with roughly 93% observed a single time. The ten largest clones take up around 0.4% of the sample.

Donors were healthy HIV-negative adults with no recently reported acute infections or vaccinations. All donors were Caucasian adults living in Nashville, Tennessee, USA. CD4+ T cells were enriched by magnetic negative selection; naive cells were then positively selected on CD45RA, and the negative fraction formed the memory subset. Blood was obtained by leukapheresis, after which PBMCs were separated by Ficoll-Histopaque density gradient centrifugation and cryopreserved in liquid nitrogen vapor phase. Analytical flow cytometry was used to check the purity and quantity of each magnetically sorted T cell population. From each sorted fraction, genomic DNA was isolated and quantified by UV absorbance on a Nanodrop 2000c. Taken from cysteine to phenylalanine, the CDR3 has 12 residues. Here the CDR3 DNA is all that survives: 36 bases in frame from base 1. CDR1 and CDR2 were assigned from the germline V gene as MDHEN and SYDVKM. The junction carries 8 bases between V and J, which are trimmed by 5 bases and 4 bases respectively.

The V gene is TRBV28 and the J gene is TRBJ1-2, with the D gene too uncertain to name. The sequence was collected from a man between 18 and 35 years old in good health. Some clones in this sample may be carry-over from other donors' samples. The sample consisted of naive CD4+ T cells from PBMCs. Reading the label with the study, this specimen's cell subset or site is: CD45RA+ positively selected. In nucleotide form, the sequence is TGTGCCAGCAGTCTGGTCGGCTATGGCTACACCTTC. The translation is CASSLVGYGYTF.